This TCR beta chain comes out of a study of T cells after yellow fever vaccination. Turning to this clonotype: Its antigen is still unknown. At one boundary the junction diverges from the germline segment, which might be a read error.

The CDR3 totals 15 residues. Germline-derived CDR1 and CDR2 are LGHDT and YNNKEL (reference sequence). The study, taken as a whole, reports: There was a possibility that FACS-sorted repertoires contained abundant clonotypes contaminating from the bulk population. Shared CD4/CD8 clonotypes were a small share, likely from convergent recombination. Primary-vaccination clones mostly resurfaced post-booster (around 95% CD4, about 87% CD8).

TCRdb redid the calling of the 5' RACE reads with MiXCR, one entry per CDR3 protein. This sample has roughly 120,000 distinct CDR3 sequences, with roughly 8.4% found just once. This specimen was CD8+ T cells sorted from PBMCs, taken 45 days after the yellow fever booster vaccination. This chain uses TRBV3-1 with TRBJ2-7, with TRBD2 matching over 13 bases. The TCR was taken from a man under 40 who received the YFV17D yellow fever vaccine. This chain's CDR3 is CACSQGLAGPYEQYF. CDR3 DNA: TGTGCCTGCAGCCAGGGACTAGCGGGACCTTACGAGCAGTACTTC.